This entry lists 15 T cell receptor beta chains sequenced from one sample in a study of T cells in localized non-small cell lung cancer (dated by TCRdb to the early 2020s). The method was the immunoSEQ multiplex PCR assay. TCRdb mirrors the immuneACCESS table, restricted to in-frame sequences. Some clones are absent from its copies; in checked studies, under half trace to an unresolved V gene, and the reason for the others is unknown. This sample lists 40,000 to 60,000 clones; 81% were detected once. The top ten clonotypes cover more than 15% of the sample. The specimen was peripheral blood mononuclear cells, collected before any cancer treatment. The receptors derive from a man between 40 and 75 years old with stage III lung adenocarcinoma.

This rearrangement joins TRBV10-3 to TRBJ2-2; D remains unclear. The CDR3 contains 13 residues. The V and J ends lost 3 bases and 0 bases respectively, with 2 bases between them. Germline V CDR1 and CDR2: ENHRY, SYGVKD. The DNA of the CDR3 is TGTGCCATCAGTGACCCGAACACCGGGGAGCTGTTTTTT. It codes for CAISDPNTGELFF.

The V call is TRBV19, the J call TRBJ2-2; TRBD1 matches 9 bases. The CDR3 covers 17 residues. Per the germline V gene, CDR1 is LNHDA and CDR2 is SQIVND (reference sequence). The V segment lost 3 bases and the J segment 4 bases; nucleotides outside the gene matches: 9. Written as DNA, the CDR3 is TGTGCCAGTAGTATTTCTACAGGGGGCGGAGGCACCGGGGAGCTGTTTTTT. It translates to CASSISTGGGGTGELFF.

Comments on this clone: This could be a read error, since a much larger clone is one nucleotide away. This rearrangement joins TRBV5-6 to TRBJ1-3, with D tentatively TRBD1 (5 bases). The end of the DNA is better explained by TRBJ2-2, so the J call may be wrong. Germline V lookup: CDR1 SGHDT, CDR2 YYEEEE. This CDR3 is 16 amino acids long. CDR3 nucleotides: TGTGCCAGCAGCTTGGCCGGCAGGGTGGGGACCGGGGAGCTGTTTTTT. Its protein product is CASSLAGRVGTGELFF.

The chain combines TRBV29-1 with TRBJ2-7; no clear D gene. The CDR3 runs to 13 residues. CDR1 and CDR2 from the germline V gene are SQVTM and ANQGSEA. Trimming took off 1 base at V and 2 bases at J, with 9 bases between the two ends. The CDR3, as DNA: TGCAGCGTTGAAGTAGGTAAAACCTACGAGCAGTACTTC. It is translated as CSVEVGKTYEQYF.

This clone was observed once. The genes are TRBV6-5 and TRBJ2-7; D is uncertain. The CDR3 consists of 13 residues. Germline CDR1 is MNHEY and CDR2 is SVGAGI. V lost 5 bases to trimming and J lost 7 bases, with 15 bases between them. The CDR3 reads CASSLSEWNEQYF. The DNA of the CDR3 is TGTGCCAGCAGTCTATCAGAGTGGAATGAGCAGTACTTC.

This clone was found many times. V gene TRBV5-1 combines with J gene TRBJ1-2; TRBD1 matches 8 bases. The germline V gene has CDR1 SGHRS and CDR2 YFSETQ. The CDR3 contains 16 residues. V lost 2 bases to trimming and J lost 4 bases; unmatched junction nucleotides: 10. The CDR3 DNA follows: TGCGCCAGCAGCTTTGACCCGGGACAGGTCATCTATGGCTACACCTTC. The encoded protein is CASSFDPGQVIYGYTF.

The CDR3 reads CASSLTGTGNEKLFF. CDR3 nucleotide sequence: TGTGCCAGTAGCCTCACCGGGACAGGGAATGAAAAACTGTTTTTT. The rearrangement links TRBV19 to TRBJ1-4; TRBD1 aligns across 9 bases. Germline-derived CDR1 and CDR2 are LNHDA and SQIVND (reference sequence). J was trimmed by 5 bases and V by 6 bases; bases with no gene match: 7. The CDR3 spans 15 residues.

This sequence joins TRBV27 and TRBJ2-3; D remains unclear. Trimming removed 8 bases from V and 8 bases from J, with 20 bases in between. Germline CDR1 MNHEY, CDR2 SMNVEV (reference sequence). CDR3 length equals 14 residues. CDR3 sequence: CASLPTGPQTTQYF. In nucleotides, the CDR3 is TGTGCCAGCCTCCCCACCGGGCCCCAAACTACGCAGTATTTT.

The chain has TRBV6-6 and TRBJ2-7; tentative D call: TRBD1 (6 bases). V lost 5 bases, J lost 3 bases, and 14 bases lay in between. Germline CDR1 MNHNY, CDR2 SVGAGI (reference sequence). CDR3 length: 14 amino acids. In DNA, the CDR3 is TGTGCCAGCAGTGGGGGCTCCCGGGGCTACGAGCAGTACTTC. This encodes CASSGGSRGYEQYF.

The rearrangement uses TRBV27 and TRBJ2-1, with D unresolved. The V gene lost 3 bases and the J gene lost 3 bases, with 6 bases spanning the gap. The CDR3 consists of 13 residues. CDR1 and CDR2 from the germline V gene are MNHEY and SMNVEV (reference sequence). CDR3 loop: CASSLAYYNEQFF. DNA of the CDR3: TGTGCCAGCAGTTTGGCTTACTACAATGAGCAGTTCTTC.

This clone showed up just a few times. J is TRBJ2-7 and V is TRBV29-1, with a possible D match to TRBD1 (7 bases). There are 13 residues in the CDR3. The V and J ends lost 6 bases and 9 bases respectively, with 21 bases between them. CDR1 is SQVTM, CDR2 ANQGSEA, per germline. This CDR3 reads CSVQGGTYIGQYF. CDR3 nucleotide sequence: TGCAGCGTCCAGGGGGGAACCTACATCGGGCAGTACTTC.

This chain uses TRBV7-2 with TRBJ2-7; a possible D gene is TRBD2 (7 bases). Germline assignment: CDR1 SGHTA and CDR2 FQGNSA. The CDR3 is 13 amino acids. Trimming pared 7 bases from V and 2 bases from J, leaving 12 bases between. The CDR3 DNA reads TGTGCCAGCAACACCGGGGGGCCCTACGAGCAGTACTTC. Protein sequence: CASNTGGPYEQYF. The complete variable domain, with remaining parts taken from reference TRBV7-2 and TRBJ2-7, reads GAGVSQSPSNKVTEKGKDVELRCDPISGHTALYWYRQSLGQGLEFLIYFQGNSAPDKSGLPSDRFSAERTGGSVSTLTIQRTQQEDSAVYLCASNTGGPYEQYFGPGTRLTVT.

The V call is TRBV14, the J call TRBJ2-7; D is perhaps TRBD1 or TRBD2 (5 bases each). CDR3 length: 13 residues. V was clipped by 5 bases and J by 5 bases, with 13 bases between them. CDR1 and CDR2 from the germline V gene are SGHDN and FVKESK. The CDR3: CASSGRDGNEQYF. The CDR3 region has the DNA TGTGCCAGCAGCGGCCGGGACGGAAACGAGCAGTACTTC.

The chain combines TRBV9 with TRBJ2-2; the D is unclear. Looked up from germline, CDR1 is SGDLS and CDR2 is YYNGEE. This CDR3 comprises 15 residues. V gave up 4 bases and J gave up 6 bases, with 16 bases separating them. CDR3 residues: CASSSSTVRAGELFF. Written as DNA, the CDR3 is TGTGCCAGCAGCTCCTCGACTGTAAGGGCCGGGGAGCTGTTTTTT.

The chain joins TRBV30 to TRBJ2-5; tentatively, D is TRBD1 (6 bases). Germline V gives CDR1 GTSNPN, CDR2 SVGIG (reference sequence). Trimming removed 3 bases at V and 2 bases at J, with 13 bases between. This CDR3 region has 14 residues. CDR3 nucleotide sequence: TGTGCCTGGAGGGTTGGGGGCTCGCAAGAGACCCAGTACTTC. Translating it yields CAWRVGGSQETQYF.